This TCR beta chain was found in a study of T cells in women clearing cervical HPV infection. Data came from immunoSEQ multiplex PCR; TCRdb stores just in-frame clones and leaves some out. In total, the table holds tens of thousands of clones. Turning to this clone: The sequence runs out 3 residues before the end of the CDR3; the remainder is reconstructed from the germline J gene.

CDR3 length: 15 residues. From germline, CDR1 is SGHRS and CDR2 YFSETQ. V shed 5 bases and J 2 bases; nucleotides not matched to a gene: 7. The chain has TRBV5-1 and TRBJ1-2; 9 positions match TRBD1. The sequence came from a woman between 18 and 75 years old with a cervical HPV16 infection that either progressed to CIN3+ or cleared (not recorded which). Sequenced material: blood buffy coat. CDR3 sequence: CASRQTGGSNYGYTF. The part of the CDR3 DNA that was read is TGCGCCAGCAGACAGACAGGGGGATCCAACTATGGC.